Listed below are T cell receptor beta chains from one sample, sequenced in a study of T-cell memory formation after mild COVID-19. TCRdb called the 5' RACE reads again in MiXCR, with one record for every CDR3 protein. The sample includes fewer than 650,000 distinct CDR3 sequences, 17% of them seen just once. Sequencing used PBMCs or a T cell subset sorted from them (not recorded which). These receptors all stem from an adult woman who had mild COVID-19 (a few samples of this study predate the infection). Cell type and time point are not known. Both conserved end residues are part of each CDR3. The D gene is left open where the match is weak. Clone size is stated in some rows and not others, as once, few, many or a class when expanded.

d_call j_call v_call clone_size cdr3_nt cdr3_aa
NA TRBJ2-3 TRBV5-1 few TGCGCCAGCAGCGGGGGCTCAACAGATACGCAGTATTTT CASSGGSTDTQYF
NA TRBJ1-1 TRBV6-5 few TGTGCCAGCAGTTACCAGGGTACGAACACTGAAGCTTTCTTT CASSYQGTNTEAFF
TRBD1 TRBJ1-2 TRBV9 NA TGTGCCAGCAGCAATGGACAGGGTGTACCCTATGGCTACACCTTC CASSNGQGVPYGYTF
NA TRBJ2-5 TRBV6-6 many TGTGCCAGCAGCAACTCCCTACAGGGCGAAGAGACCCAGTACTTC CASSNSLQGEETQYF
NA TRBJ1-4 TRBV7-9 few TGTGCCGTACAAGGTGATCCGGAAAAACTGTTTTTT CAVQGDPEKLFF
NA TRBJ1-5 TRBV5-1 NA TGCGCCAGCAGCTTGGGTATGGGTCAGCCCCAGCATTTT CASSLGMGQPQHF
NA TRBJ1-1 TRBV6-6 few TGTGCCAGCAGCCGTGAGGGGGTGGGTTGGAACACTGAAGCTTTCTTT CASSREGVGWNTEAFF
NA TRBJ1-4 TRBV5-4 few TGTGCCAGCAGCCTTAGGGACGGTGAGGAAAAACTGTTTTTT CASSLRDGEEKLFF
NA TRBJ1-5 TRBV6-2/TRBV6-3 NA TGTGCCAGCAGTTACTCGAGAGGGGCGGGCAATCAGCCCCAGCATTTT CASSYSRGAGNQPQHF
NA TRBJ1-2 TRBV7-2 NA TGTGCCAGCAGCTTAGCCCCGGGCTATGGCTACACCTTC CASSLAPGYGYTF
NA TRBJ1-1 TRBV20-1 few TGCAGTGCTAGACCAACCCCGAACACTGAAGCTTTCTTT CSARPTPNTEAFF
TRBD2 TRBJ2-1 TRBV5-1 few TGCGCCAGCAGCTTGGAAGGGGCGGGGGTTAATGACAAGCAGTTCTTC CASSLEGAGVNDKQFF
TRBD2 TRBJ2-1 TRBV20-1 NA TGCAGTGCTAGTACTGGGTTTAGCGGGGGGTCCTACAATGAGCAGTTCTTC CSASTGFSGGSYNEQFF
NA TRBJ2-3 TRBV27 few TGTGCCAGCAGTTTAGGGCGTCCCCGCACAGATACGCAGTATTTT CASSLGRPRTDTQYF
NA TRBJ1-1 TRBV12-3/TRBV12-4 NA TGTGCCAGCAGTTTCGCGGTGGCTTTCTTT CASSFAVAFF
NA TRBJ1-5 TRBV7-3 few TGTGCCAGCAGCTCCCAAGGTGGTGGCAATCAGCCCCAGCATTTT CASSSQGGGNQPQHF
TRBD1 TRBJ1-5 TRBV19 NA TGTGCCAGTAGTATGGACAGGGAGCGCAATCAGCCCCAGCATTTT CASSMDRERNQPQHF
NA TRBJ2-1 TRBV16 NA TGTGCCAGCAGCCAATCGTGGAGAAGCCACAATGAGCAGTTCTTC CASSQSWRSHNEQFF
TRBD1 TRBJ1-1 TRBV29-1 few TGCAGCGGACAGGGGAAGAACACTGAAGCTTTCTTT CSGQGKNTEAFF
NA TRBJ2-1 TRBV11-2 many TGTGCCAGCAGCTTAGCACTAGACAATGAGCAGTTCTTC CASSLALDNEQFF
TRBD1 TRBJ1-5 TRBV5-5 NA TGTGCCAGCAGCTTGTTGGGACAGGGGGGGTCCAATCAGCCCCAGCATTTT CASSLLGQGGSNQPQHF
TRBD1 TRBJ1-5 TRBV4-1 few TGCGCCAGCAGCCACCTGACAGGGTCTCAGGGCAATCAGCCCCAGCATTTT CASSHLTGSQGNQPQHF
NA TRBJ2-1 TRBV5-1 NA TGCGCCAGCAGCTTCCCATTAGCCGACTACAATGAGCAGTTCTTC CASSFPLADYNEQFF